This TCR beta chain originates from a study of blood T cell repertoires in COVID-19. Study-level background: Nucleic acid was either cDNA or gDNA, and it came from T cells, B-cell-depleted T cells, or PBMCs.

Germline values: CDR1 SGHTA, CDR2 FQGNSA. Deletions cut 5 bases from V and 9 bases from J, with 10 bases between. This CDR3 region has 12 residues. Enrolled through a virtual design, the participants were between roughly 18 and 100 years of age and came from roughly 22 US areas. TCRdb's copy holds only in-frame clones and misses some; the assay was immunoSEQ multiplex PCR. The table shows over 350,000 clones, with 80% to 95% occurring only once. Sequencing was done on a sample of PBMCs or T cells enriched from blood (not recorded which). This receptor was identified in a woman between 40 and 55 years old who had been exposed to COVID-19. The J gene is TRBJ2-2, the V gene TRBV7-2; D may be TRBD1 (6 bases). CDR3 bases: TGTGCCAGCAGCCAGGGGATCAGGGAGCTGTTTTTT. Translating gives CASSQGIRELFF. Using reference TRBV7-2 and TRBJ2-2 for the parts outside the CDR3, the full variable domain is GAGVSQSPSNKVTEKGKDVELRCDPISGHTALYWYRQSLGQGLEFLIYFQGNSAPDKSGLPSDRFSAERTGGSVSTLTIQRTQQEDSAVYLCASSQGIRELFFGEGSRLTVL.